Listed here is a single T cell receptor beta chain. Its antigen is not identified. The sample comes from a study of T cell responses to AZD1222 COVID-19 vaccine. The germline V gene encodes CDR1 SGHTA and CDR2 FQGNSA. V was cut by 2 bases and J by 6 bases, with 14 bases left in between. CDR3 length: 15 residues. Method: immunoSEQ multiplex PCR; TCRdb's copy keeps in-frame clones and lacks some. The sample holds roughly 70,000 clones; 89% are singletons and the top ten take 9.3%. General observations from the study: The study identified only five to seven AZD1222 recipients as seropositive at baseline.

The V and J genes are TRBV7-2 and TRBJ1-5, with D perhaps matching TRBD1 (6 bases). This clonotype was obtained from an adult who received the AZD1222 COVID-19 vaccine. The sample was peripheral blood, taken 28 days after the second AZD1222 dose. CDR3 sequence (DNA): TGTGCCAGCAGCTTAACGGGGGGCCGAGGTCAGCCCCAGCATTTT. It encodes CASSLTGGRGQPQHF.